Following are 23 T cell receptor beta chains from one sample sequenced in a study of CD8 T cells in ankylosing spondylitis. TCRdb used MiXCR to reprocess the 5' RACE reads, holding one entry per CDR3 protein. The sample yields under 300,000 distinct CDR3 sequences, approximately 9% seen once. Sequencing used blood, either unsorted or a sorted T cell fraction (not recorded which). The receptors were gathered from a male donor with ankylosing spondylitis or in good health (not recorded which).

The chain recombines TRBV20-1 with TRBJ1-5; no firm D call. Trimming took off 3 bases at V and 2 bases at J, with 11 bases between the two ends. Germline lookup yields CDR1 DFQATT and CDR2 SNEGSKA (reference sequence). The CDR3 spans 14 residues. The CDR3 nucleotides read TGCAGTGCTAGCCGGGCCTCAGGCAATCAGCCCCAGCATTTT. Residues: CSASRASGNQPQHF.

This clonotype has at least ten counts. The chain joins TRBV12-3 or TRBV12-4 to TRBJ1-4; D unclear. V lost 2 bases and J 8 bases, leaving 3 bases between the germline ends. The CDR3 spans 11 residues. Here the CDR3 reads CASSLREKLFF. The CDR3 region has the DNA TGTGCCAGCAGTTTAAGAGAAAAACTGTTTTTT.

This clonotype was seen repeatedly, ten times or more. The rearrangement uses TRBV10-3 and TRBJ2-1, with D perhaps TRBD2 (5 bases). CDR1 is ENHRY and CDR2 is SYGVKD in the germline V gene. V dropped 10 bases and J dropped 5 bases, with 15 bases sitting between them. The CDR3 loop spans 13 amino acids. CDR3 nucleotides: TGTGCCACCCTTCGGGGAACAGACAATGAGCAGTTCTTC. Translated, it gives CATLRGTDNEQFF.

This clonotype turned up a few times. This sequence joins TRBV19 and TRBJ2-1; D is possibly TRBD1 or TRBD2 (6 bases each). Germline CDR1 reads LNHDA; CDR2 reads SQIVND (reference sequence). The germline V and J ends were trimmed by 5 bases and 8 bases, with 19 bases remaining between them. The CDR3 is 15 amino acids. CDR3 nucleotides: TGTGCCAGTAGTCTCCCGGGACAATGGGGGGATGAGCAGTTCTTC. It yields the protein CASSLPGQWGDEQFF.

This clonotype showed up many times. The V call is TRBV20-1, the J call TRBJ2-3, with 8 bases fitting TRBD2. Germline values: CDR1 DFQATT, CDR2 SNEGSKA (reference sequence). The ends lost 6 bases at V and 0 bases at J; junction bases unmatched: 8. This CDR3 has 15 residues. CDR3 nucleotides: TGCAGTGCAATCGGGGGGGCCCCTAGCACAGATACGCAGTATTTT. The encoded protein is CSAIGGAPSTDTQYF.

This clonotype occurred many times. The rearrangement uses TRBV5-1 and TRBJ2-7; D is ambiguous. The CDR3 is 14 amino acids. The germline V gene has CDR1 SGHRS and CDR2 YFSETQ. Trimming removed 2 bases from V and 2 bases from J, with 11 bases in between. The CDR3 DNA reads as TGCGCCAGCAGCTTCCGGACCGAGACCTACGAGCAGTACTTC. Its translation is CASSFRTETYEQYF.

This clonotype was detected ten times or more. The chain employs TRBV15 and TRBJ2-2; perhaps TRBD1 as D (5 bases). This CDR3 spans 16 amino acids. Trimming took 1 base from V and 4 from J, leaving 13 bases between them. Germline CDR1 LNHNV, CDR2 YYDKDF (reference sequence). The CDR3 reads CATSRVDPGRTGELFF. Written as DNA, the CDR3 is TGTGCCACCAGCAGAGTAGATCCAGGGCGCACCGGGGAGCTGTTTTTT. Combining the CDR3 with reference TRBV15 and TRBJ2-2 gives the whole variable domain DAMVIQNPRYQVTQFGKPVTLSCSQTLNHNVMYWYQQKSSQAPKLLFHYYDKDFNNEADTPDNFQSRRPNTSFCFLDIRSPGLGDTAMYLCATSRVDPGRTGELFFGEGSRLTVL.

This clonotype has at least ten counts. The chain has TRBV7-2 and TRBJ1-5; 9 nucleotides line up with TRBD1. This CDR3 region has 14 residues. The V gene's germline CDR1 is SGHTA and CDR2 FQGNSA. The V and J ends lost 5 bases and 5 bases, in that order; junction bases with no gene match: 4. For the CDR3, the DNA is TGTGCCAGCAGCACCGGGACAGGGTATCAGCCCCAGCATTTT. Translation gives CASSTGTGYQPQHF.

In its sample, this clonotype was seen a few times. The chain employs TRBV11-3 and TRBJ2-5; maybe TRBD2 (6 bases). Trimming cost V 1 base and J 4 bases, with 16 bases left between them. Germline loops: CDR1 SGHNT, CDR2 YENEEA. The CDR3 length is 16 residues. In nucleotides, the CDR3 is TGTGCCAGCAGCTTAGGAGCCGGGGGAAGTGCAGAGACCCAGTACTTC. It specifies CASSLGAGGSAETQYF. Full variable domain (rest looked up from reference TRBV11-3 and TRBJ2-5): EAGVVQSPRYKIIEKKQPVAFWCNPISGHNTLYWYLQNLGQGPELLIRYENEEAVDDSQLPKDRFSAERLKGVDSTLKIQPAELGDSAVYLCASSLGAGGSAETQYFGPGTRLLVL.

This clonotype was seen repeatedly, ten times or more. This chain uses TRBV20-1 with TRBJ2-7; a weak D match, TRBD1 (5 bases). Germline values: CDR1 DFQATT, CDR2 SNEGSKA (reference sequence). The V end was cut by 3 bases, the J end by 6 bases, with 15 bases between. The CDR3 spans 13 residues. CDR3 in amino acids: CSASQDNRAEQYF. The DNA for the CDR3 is TGCAGTGCTAGCCAGGACAACCGGGCCGAGCAGTACTTC.

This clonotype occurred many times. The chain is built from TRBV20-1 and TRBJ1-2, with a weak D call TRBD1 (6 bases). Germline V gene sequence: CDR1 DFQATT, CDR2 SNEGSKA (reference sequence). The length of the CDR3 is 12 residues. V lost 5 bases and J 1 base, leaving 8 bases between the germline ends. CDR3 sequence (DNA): TGCAGTGCTGTCAGGGGTAACTATGGCTACACCTTC. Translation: CSAVRGNYGYTF.

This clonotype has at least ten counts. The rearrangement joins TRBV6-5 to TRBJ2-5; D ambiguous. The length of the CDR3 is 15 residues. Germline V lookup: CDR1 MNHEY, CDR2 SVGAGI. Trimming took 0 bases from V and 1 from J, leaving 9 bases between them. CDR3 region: CASSYSNVGQETQYF. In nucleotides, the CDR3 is TGTGCCAGCAGTTACTCGAATGTCGGCCAAGAGACCCAGTACTTC.

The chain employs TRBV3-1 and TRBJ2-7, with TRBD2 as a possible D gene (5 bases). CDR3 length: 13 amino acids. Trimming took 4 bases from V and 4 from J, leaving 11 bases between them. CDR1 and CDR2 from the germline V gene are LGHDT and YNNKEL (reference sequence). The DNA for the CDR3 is TGTGCCAGCAGCCCCCCCCCGGGGTACGAGCAGTACTTC. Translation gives CASSPPPGYEQYF.

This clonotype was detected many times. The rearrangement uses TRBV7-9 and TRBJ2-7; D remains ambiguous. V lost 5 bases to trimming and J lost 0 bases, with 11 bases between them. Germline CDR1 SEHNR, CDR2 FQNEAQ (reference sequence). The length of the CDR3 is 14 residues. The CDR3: CASSMAGLSYEQYF. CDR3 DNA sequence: TGTGCCAGCAGCATGGCCGGTCTCTCCTACGAGCAGTACTTC.

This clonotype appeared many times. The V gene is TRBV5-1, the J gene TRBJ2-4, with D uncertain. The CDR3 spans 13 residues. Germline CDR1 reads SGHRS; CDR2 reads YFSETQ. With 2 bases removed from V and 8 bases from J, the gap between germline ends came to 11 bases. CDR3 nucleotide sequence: TGCGCCAGCAGCTTAGACACGAGCTACATTCAGTACTTC. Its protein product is CASSLDTSYIQYF.

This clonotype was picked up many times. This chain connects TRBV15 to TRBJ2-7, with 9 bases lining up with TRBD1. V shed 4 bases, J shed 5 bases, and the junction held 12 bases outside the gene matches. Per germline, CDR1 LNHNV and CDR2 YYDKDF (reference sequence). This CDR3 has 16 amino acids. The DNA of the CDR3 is TGTGCCACCAGCATCCGGTGGGAGGACAGGGGCCACGAGCAGTACTTC. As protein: CATSIRWEDRGHEQYF.

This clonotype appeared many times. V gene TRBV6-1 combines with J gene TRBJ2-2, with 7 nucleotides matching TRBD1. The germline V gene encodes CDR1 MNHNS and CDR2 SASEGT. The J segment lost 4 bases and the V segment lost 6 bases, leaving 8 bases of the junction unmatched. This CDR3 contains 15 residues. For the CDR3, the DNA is TGTGCCAGCAGAACTGGGACAGCAATCACCGGGGAGCTGTTTTTT. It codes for CASRTGTAITGELFF.

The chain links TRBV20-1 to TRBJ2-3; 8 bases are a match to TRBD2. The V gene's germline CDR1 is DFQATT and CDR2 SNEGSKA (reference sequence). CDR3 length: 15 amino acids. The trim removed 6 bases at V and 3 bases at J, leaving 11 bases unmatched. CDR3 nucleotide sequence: TGCAGTGCGGAACTCCAGGGACTAGTGACAGATACGCAGTATTTT. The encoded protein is CSAELQGLVTDTQYF.

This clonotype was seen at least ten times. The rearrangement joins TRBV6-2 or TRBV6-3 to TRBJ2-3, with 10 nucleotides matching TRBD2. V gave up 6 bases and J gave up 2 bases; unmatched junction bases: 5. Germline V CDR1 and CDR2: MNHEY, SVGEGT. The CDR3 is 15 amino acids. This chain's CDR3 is CASRSGRGHTDTQYF. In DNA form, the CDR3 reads TGTGCCAGCAGGAGCGGGAGGGGGCACACAGATACGCAGTATTTT.

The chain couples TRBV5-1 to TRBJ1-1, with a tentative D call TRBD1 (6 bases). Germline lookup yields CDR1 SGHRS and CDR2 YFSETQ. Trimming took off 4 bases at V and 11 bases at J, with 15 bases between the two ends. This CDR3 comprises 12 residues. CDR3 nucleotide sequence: TGCGCCAGCAGCCCCCAAGGGGGATCGGCTTTCTTT. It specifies CASSPQGGSAFF.

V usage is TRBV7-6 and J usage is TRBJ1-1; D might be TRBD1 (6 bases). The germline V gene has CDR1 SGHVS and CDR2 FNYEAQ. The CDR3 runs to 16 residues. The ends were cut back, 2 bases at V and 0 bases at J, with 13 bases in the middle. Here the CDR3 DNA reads TGTGCCAGCAGCTTATTGGGGGGCGCTATGAACACTGAAGCTTTCTTT. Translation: CASSLLGGAMNTEAFF.

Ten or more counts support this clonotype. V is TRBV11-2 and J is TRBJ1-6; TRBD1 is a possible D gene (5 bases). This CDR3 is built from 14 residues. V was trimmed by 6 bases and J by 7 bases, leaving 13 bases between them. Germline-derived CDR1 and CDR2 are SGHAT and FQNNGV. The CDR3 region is CASRLGRENSPLHF. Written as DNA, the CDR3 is TGTGCCAGCAGGCTGGGCAGGGAAAATTCACCCCTCCACTTT.

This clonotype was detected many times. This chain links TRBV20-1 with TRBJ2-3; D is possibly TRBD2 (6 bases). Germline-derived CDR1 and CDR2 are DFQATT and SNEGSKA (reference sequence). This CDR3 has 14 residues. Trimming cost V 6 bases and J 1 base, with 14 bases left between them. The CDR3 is CSATDGEGTDTQYF. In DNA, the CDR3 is TGCAGTGCGACGGACGGGGAGGGCACAGATACGCAGTATTTT.